This TCR beta chain was sequenced during a study of shared clonotypes between healthy human individuals. Findings and limits, study-wide: Though the depth was large, rarefaction showed that sorted-subset sequencing was incomplete. Donors were few, which limited the genetic and exposure-history diversity represented. Clonotypes shared by all four sorted-subset donors had higher generation probabilities than non-shared clonotypes.

The data were produced by immunoSEQ multiplex PCR, yet TCRdb's version contains in-frame clones alone and is incomplete. The sample records approximately 940,000 clones, approximately 80% being singletons. This clone was recorded a few times. The antigen is undetermined. Naive CD4+ cells were CD45RA-selected; the remaining cells were memory. This TCR was recovered from a man between 18 and 29 years old in good health. The source material was memory CD4+ T cells sorted from blood. The subset denotes: CD45RA-negative fraction.

CDR3 loop: CASNSLGYEQFF. The CDR3 nucleotides read TGTGCCAGCAACAGTCTCGGGTATGAGCAGTTCTTC. The gene calls are TRBV18 and TRBJ2-1; D ambiguous. This CDR3 region has 12 residues. Trimming removed 8 bases at V and 8 bases at J, with 13 bases between. Germline V gene data show CDR1 as KGHSH and CDR2 as LQKENI.